This T cell receptor beta chain stems from a study of control samples from healthy donors and cancer patients. Profiling relied on immunoSEQ multiplex PCR, and the TCRdb table lists in-frame clones only, not all of them. The profile covers 80,000 to 100,000 clones, with 80% to 95% appearing a single time and around 3% taken by the ten largest. Germline V gene sequence: CDR1 MNHEY, CDR2 SMNVEV (reference sequence). Trimming cost V 5 bases and J 4 bases, with 11 bases left between them. CDR3 length: 13 amino acids. The clonotype originates from a human donor in good health. The donor label of this sample is uncertain. Sequencing input: blood. The chain recombines TRBV27 with TRBJ1-2, with D perhaps matching TRBD1 (5 bases). The chain's CDR3 is CASSPYRGYGYTF. CDR3 DNA sequence: TGTGCCAGCAGTCCCTATAGGGGCTATGGCTACACCTTC.